Each of the 21 T cell receptor beta chains below was sequenced from the same sample in a study of cytomegalovirus exposure and HLA in healthy donors. The study ran its PCR with 60 Vbeta and 13 Jbeta primers. The table came from immunoSEQ multiplex PCR; TCRdb's copy has only in-frame clones and leaves some out. The sample lists about 140,000 clones, 70% to 80% occurring once. Sequenced input: PBMCs. The receptors come from a female donor in good health and CMV-seronegative.

This clone occurred a few times. This rearrangement joins TRBV5-6 to TRBJ2-5; 7 bases are shared with TRBD2. The CDR3 extends over 14 amino acids. After removal of 4 bases from V and 5 bases from J, the junction contained 8 bases not matched to a gene. CDR1 is SGHDT, CDR2 YYEEEE, per germline. CDR3 in DNA: TGTGCCAGCAGCCCTTGGACTAGTGTGGAGACCCAGTACTTC. The encoded protein is CASSPWTSVETQYF.

This chain uses TRBV19 with TRBJ1-5; D might be TRBD1 (6 bases). The CDR3 has 15 amino acids. Germline V gene data show CDR1 as LNHDA and CDR2 as SQIVND (reference sequence). Trimming took off 3 bases at V and 5 bases at J, with 14 bases between the two ends. This chain's CDR3 is CASSMHRVGDQPQHF. The CDR3 DNA is TGTGCCAGTAGTATGCACAGGGTGGGGGATCAGCCCCAGCATTTT.

This chain links TRBV18 with TRBJ1-1, with TRBD1 matching 10 bases. The V segment lost 5 bases and the J segment 0 bases; nucleotides outside the gene matches: 6. Germline V gives CDR1 KGHSH, CDR2 LQKENI. This CDR3 comprises 16 residues. The CDR3 here is CASSVGTGAMNTEAFF. The CDR3 DNA reads TGTGCCAGCTCAGTGGGGACAGGGGCGATGAACACTGAAGCTTTCTTT.

This rearrangement joins TRBV19 to TRBJ2-5; D is unclear. The germline gives CDR1 LNHDA, CDR2 SQIVND (reference sequence). The ends were cut back, 5 bases at V and 1 base at J, with 11 bases in the middle. CDR3 length: 14 amino acids. The CDR3 sequence: CASSPSPGQETQYF. The CDR3 DNA follows: TGTGCCAGTAGTCCGTCTCCCGGCCAAGAGACCCAGTACTTC.

This clone was detected only a few times. The chain has TRBV7-8 and TRBJ2-3; 9 bases are a match to TRBD2. The CDR3 consists of 16 residues. The germline CDR1 and CDR2 sequences are SGHVS and FQNEAQ. V lost 5 bases, J lost 2 bases, and 8 bases stayed unmatched. CDR3: CASSLSGGDTTDTQYF. CDR3 in DNA: TGTGCCAGCAGCCTTAGCGGGGGAGACACCACAGATACGCAGTATTTT.

The CDR3 nucleotides are TGTGCCAGCACCTCAACCAGGGTCTATGGCTACACCTTC. It is translated as CASTSTRVYGYTF. V usage is TRBV7-9 and J usage is TRBJ1-2; weak D call: TRBD1 (5 bases). V was clipped by 7 bases and J by 4 bases, with 13 bases between them. The CDR3 contains 13 residues. In germline, CDR1 is SEHNR, CDR2 FQNEAQ (reference sequence).

V and J are TRBV7-9 and TRBJ2-1, with 7 bases fitting TRBD1. Trimming removed 8 bases from V and 12 bases from J; junction bases left unmatched: 16. The CDR3 spans 14 residues. Germline V CDR1 and CDR2: SEHNR, FQNEAQ (reference sequence). The CDR3 loop reads CASLWDSSPNRQFF. The CDR3 nucleotides are TGTGCCAGCCTTTGGGACAGCTCGCCTAACCGGCAGTTCTTC.

This chain connects TRBV14 to TRBJ2-7; TRBD2 is a possible D gene (5 bases). Germline V gives CDR1 SGHDN, CDR2 FVKESK. This CDR3 has 15 amino acids. V lost 1 base and J lost 2, with 12 bases in between. As DNA, the CDR3 is TGTGCCAGCAGCCAAGCCAACCACGGGGCCTACGAGCAGTACTTC. Translated: CASSQANHGAYEQYF. The full variable domain, its missing parts supplied by reference TRBV14 and TRBJ2-7, is EAGVTQFPSHSVIEKGQTVTLRCDPISGHDNLYWYRRVMGKEIKFLLHFVKESKQDESGMPNNRFLAERTGGTYSTLKVQPAELEDSGVYFCASSQANHGAYEQYFGPGTRLTVT.

About this clone: The sample carries other DNA sequences with the same CDR3. V is TRBV19 and J is TRBJ1-2, with 10 nucleotides matching TRBD1. The germline V gene has CDR1 LNHDA and CDR2 SQIVND (reference sequence). The CDR3 runs to 13 residues. With 4 bases clipped from V and 6 bases from J, the junction kept 2 bases outside the gene matches. CDR3 DNA: TGTGCCAGTAGTACCGACAGGGGGCATGGCTACACCTTC. Protein sequence: CASSTDRGHGYTF.

The chain employs TRBV6-1 and TRBJ1-5, with D possibly matching TRBD1 (6 bases). The CDR3 runs to 14 residues. CDR1 is MNHNS, CDR2 SASEGT, per germline. V lost 6 bases and J lost 1, with 10 bases in between. CDR3 residues: CASRDSRSNQPQHF. Here the CDR3 DNA reads TGTGCCAGCAGGGACAGCAGAAGCAATCAGCCCCAGCATTTT.

The rearrangement uses TRBV27 and TRBJ2-1, with a tentative D call TRBD2 (5 bases). Germline values: CDR1 MNHEY, CDR2 SMNVEV (reference sequence). CDR3 size: 14 residues. V lost 5 bases, J lost 4 bases, and 12 bases lay in between. The chain's CDR3 is CASSPEESYNEQFF. The CDR3 coding sequence is TGTGCCAGCAGTCCGGAGGAGTCGTACAATGAGCAGTTCTTC.

This sequence joins TRBV15 and TRBJ2-7; 11 positions agree with TRBD2. CDR1 is LNHNV and CDR2 is YYDKDF in the germline V gene (reference sequence). This CDR3 is built from 18 residues. V gave up 5 bases and J gave up 5 bases; unmatched junction bases: 17. Here the CDR3 reads CATSGLYSGRAGGHEQYF. For the CDR3, the DNA is TGTGCCACCAGCGGGCTCTATAGCGGGAGGGCCGGGGGCCACGAGCAGTACTTC.

About this clone itself: The sample contains more than one DNA sequence encoding this CDR3. The V call is TRBV6-1, the J call TRBJ1-5; 9 bases are a match to TRBD1. Trimming cost V 3 bases and J 6 bases; bases outside gene matches: 3. The CDR3 sequence is 14 residues long. CDR1 is MNHNS and CDR2 is SASEGT in the germline V gene. Written as DNA, the CDR3 is TGTGCCAGCAGTGAGTACAGGGGGCCTCAGCCCCAGCATTTT. It codes for CASSEYRGPQPQHF.

The gene calls are TRBV6-4 and TRBJ2-1; D might be TRBD2 (6 bases). V lost 8 bases to trimming and J lost 13 bases, with 15 bases between them. Germline V gene lookup returns CDR1 MRHNA and CDR2 SNTAGT. CDR3 length equals 11 residues. The CDR3 DNA follows: TGTGCCAGCGGGGTTGGAGGGGCACAGTTCTTC. Translation gives CASGVGGAQFF.

The table lists this clone with a few counts. The chain combines TRBV7-2 with TRBJ2-7, with D maybe TRBD1 (6 bases). The CDR3 is 16 amino acids. V was shortened by 2 bases and J by 4 bases, with 18 bases between the two germline ends. The germline CDR1 and CDR2 sequences are SGHTA and FQGNSA. The CDR3 here is CASSLRPPPGAYEQYF. The CDR3 bases are TGTGCCAGCAGCTTAAGGCCGCCCCCAGGGGCATACGAGCAGTACTTC.

CDR3 DNA sequence: TGTGCCACAACTGAGGGCAGCCTCGGCGTCCTGACTTTC. As protein: CATTEGSLGVLTF. V and J are TRBV6-1 and TRBJ2-6, with a possible D match to TRBD2 (5 bases). This CDR3 comprises 13 residues. Trimming stripped 10 bases from V and 12 bases from J, with 19 bases between. Germline CDR1 and CDR2: MNHNS and SASEGT.

The J gene is TRBJ1-5, the V gene TRBV6-6, with 9 bases that match TRBD1. Germline CDR1 reads MNHNY; CDR2 reads SVGAGI (reference sequence). The V gene end was trimmed by 5 bases and the J gene end by 7 bases; junction bases not matched to a gene: 12. The CDR3 loop spans 16 amino acids. CDR3 in amino acids: CASSGPGQGLMQPQHF. DNA of the CDR3: TGTGCCAGCAGTGGACCGGGACAGGGTCTAATGCAGCCCCAGCATTTT.

This clone came up once. The V and J genes are TRBV29-1 and TRBJ2-1; D might be TRBD1 (5 bases). Germline V lookup: CDR1 SQVTM, CDR2 ANQGSEA. Trimming left V 2 bases short and J 9 bases short, with 14 bases between. The CDR3 has 13 residues. In DNA, the CDR3 is TGCAGCGTTGAATCGCGCCCTAGGGGTGAGCAGTTCTTC. The encoded protein is CSVESRPRGEQFF.

The rearrangement links TRBV12-5 to TRBJ2-7; D is uncertain. V was pared by 1 base and J by 7 bases, with 5 bases between. The CDR3 runs to 11 residues. CDR1 is LGHNT and CDR2 is FRNRAP in the germline V gene. The CDR3 loop is CASGLGREQYF. In nucleotides, the CDR3 is TGTGCTAGTGGTTTGGGTAGAGAGCAGTACTTC.

The chain carries TRBV10-3 and TRBJ1-6; 7 bases are shared with TRBD1. Per germline, CDR1 ENHRY and CDR2 SYGVKD. Trimming removed 6 bases from V and 7 bases from J; junction bases left unmatched: 9. CDR3 length equals 15 residues. The CDR3 protein is CAISNGQEANSPLHF. The CDR3 region has the DNA TGTGCCATCAGCAACGGACAGGAGGCGAATTCACCCCTCCACTTT.

This sequence joins TRBV27 and TRBJ1-5; 8 bases are a match to TRBD1. From germline, CDR1 is MNHEY and CDR2 SMNVEV (reference sequence). This CDR3 is built from 15 residues. With V trimmed by 4 bases and J by 7 bases, 9 bases remained unmatched. The CDR3 DNA follows: TGTGCCAGCAGTTCCTCCCCTGACAGGGGACAGCCCCAGCATTTT. The encoded protein is CASSSSPDRGQPQHF.